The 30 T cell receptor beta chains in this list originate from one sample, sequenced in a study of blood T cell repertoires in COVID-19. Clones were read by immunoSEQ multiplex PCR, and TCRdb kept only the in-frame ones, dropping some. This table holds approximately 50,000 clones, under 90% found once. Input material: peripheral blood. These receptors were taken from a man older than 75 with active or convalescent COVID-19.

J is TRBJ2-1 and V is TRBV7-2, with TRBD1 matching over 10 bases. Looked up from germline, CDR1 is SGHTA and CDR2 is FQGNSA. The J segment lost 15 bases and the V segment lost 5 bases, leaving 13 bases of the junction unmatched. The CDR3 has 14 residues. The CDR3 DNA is TGTGCCAGCAGCGCCGGACAGGGGGTTCGATCCAGGTTCTTC. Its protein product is CASSAGQGVRSRFF.

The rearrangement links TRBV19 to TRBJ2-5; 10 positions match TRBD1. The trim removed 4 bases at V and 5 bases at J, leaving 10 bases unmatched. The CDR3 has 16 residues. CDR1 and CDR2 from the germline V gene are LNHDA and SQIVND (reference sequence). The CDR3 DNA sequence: TGTGCCAGTAGTAAGGTGACAGGGGGCGCGGGGGAGACCCAGTACTTC. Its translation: CASSKVTGGAGETQYF.

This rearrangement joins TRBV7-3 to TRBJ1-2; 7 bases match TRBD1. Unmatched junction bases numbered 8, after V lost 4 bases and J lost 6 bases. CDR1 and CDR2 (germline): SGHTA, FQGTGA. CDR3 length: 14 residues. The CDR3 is CASSSPDRVDGYTF. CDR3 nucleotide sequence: TGTGCCAGCAGCTCCCCCGACAGGGTCGATGGCTACACCTTC.

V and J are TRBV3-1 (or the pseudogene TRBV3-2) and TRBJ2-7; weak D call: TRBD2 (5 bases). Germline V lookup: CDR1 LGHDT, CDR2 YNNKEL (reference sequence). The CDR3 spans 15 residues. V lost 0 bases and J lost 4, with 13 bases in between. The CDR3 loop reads CASSQDPRGRYEQYF. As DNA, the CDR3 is TGTGCCAGCAGCCAAGATCCCCGGGGAAGGTACGAGCAGTACTTC.

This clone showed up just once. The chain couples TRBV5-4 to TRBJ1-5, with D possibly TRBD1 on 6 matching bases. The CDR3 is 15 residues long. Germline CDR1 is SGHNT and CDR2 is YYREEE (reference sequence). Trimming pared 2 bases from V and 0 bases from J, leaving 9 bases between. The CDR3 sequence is CASSFWGHSNQPQHF. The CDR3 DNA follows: TGTGCCAGCAGCTTCTGGGGGCATAGCAATCAGCCCCAGCATTTT.

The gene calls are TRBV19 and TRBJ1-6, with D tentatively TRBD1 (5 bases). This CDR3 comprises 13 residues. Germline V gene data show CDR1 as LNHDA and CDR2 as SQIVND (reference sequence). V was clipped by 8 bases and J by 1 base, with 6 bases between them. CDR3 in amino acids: CASGGSYNSPLHF. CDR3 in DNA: TGTGCCAGTGGGGGGTCCTATAATTCACCCCTCCACTTT.

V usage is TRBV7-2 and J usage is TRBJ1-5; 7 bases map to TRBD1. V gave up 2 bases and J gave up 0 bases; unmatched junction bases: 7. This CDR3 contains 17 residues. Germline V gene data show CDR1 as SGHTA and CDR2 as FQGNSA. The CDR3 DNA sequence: TGTGCCAGCAGCTTAACTACAGGGGAGCTTAGCAATCAGCCCCAGCATTTT. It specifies CASSLTTGELSNQPQHF.

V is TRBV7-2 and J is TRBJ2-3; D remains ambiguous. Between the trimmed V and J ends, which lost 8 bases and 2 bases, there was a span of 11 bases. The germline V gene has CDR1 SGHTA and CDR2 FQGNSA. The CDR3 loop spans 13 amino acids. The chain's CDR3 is CASRRGPTDTQYF. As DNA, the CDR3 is TGTGCCAGCCGCCGTGGGCCCACAGATACGCAGTATTTT.

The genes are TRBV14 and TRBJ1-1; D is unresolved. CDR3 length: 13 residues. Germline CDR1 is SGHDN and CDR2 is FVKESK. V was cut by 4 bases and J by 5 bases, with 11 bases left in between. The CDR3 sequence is CASSRPGVTEAFF. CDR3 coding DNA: TGTGCCAGCAGCCGCCCGGGAGTGACTGAAGCTTTCTTT.

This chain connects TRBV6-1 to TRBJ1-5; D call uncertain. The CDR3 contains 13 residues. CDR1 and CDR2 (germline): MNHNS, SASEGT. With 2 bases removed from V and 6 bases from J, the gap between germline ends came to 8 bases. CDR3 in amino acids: CASSETNGQPQHF. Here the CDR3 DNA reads TGTGCCAGCAGTGAAACTAACGGTCAGCCCCAGCATTTT.

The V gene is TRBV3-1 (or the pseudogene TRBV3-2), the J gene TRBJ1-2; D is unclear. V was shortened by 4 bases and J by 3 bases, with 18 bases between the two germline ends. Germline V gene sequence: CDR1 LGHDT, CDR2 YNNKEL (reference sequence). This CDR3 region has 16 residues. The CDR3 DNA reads TGTGCCAGCAGCCTTTCTCCAGGTCCACCGCACTATGGCTACACCTTC. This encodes CASSLSPGPPHYGYTF.

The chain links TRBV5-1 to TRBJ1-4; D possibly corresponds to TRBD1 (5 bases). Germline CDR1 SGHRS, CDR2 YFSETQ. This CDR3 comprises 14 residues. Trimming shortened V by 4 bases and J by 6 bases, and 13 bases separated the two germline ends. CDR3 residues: CASSTQGDYEKLFF. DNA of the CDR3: TGCGCCAGCAGCACGCAAGGGGATTATGAAAAACTGTTTTTT.

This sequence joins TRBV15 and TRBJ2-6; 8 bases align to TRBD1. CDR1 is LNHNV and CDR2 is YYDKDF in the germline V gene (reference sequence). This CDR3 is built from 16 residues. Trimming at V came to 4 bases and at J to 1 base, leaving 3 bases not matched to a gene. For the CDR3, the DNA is TGTGCCACCAGCACGCGGACAGGGTCTGGGGCCAACGTCCTGACTTTC. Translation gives CATSTRTGSGANVLTF.

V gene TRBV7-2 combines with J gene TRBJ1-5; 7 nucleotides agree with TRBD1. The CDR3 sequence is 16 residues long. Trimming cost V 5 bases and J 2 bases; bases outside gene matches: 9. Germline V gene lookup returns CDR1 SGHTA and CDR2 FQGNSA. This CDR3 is CASSLKTGIGNQPQHF. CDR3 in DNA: TGTGCCAGCAGCCTAAAGACAGGGATCGGCAATCAGCCCCAGCATTTT.

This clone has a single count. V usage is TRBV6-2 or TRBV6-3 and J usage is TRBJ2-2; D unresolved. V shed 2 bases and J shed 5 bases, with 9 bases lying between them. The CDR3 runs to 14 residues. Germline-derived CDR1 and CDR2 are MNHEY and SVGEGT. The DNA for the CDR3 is TGTGCCAGCAGTTACCAGAGGCTGACCGGGGAGCTGTTTTTT. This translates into CASSYQRLTGELFF.

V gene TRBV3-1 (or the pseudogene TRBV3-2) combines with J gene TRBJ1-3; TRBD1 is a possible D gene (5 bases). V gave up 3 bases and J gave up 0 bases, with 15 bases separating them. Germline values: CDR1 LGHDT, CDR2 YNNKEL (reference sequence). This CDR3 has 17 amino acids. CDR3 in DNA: TGTGCCAGCAGCCACTTGGCGGGACGCATCTCTGGAAACACCATATATTTT. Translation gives CASSHLAGRISGNTIYF.

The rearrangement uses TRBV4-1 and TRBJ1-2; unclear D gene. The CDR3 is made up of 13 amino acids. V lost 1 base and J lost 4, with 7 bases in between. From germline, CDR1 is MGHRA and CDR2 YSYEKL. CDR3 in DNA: TGCGCCAGCAGCCAAGGAGGTTTCTATGGCTACACCTTC. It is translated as CASSQGGFYGYTF.

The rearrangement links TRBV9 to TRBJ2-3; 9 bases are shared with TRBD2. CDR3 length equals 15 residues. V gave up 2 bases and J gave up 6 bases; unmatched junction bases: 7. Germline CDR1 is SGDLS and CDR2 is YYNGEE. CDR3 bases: TGTGCCAGCAGCGTCAGCGGGGGGTCCACGGATACGCAGTATTTT. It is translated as CASSVSGGSTDTQYF. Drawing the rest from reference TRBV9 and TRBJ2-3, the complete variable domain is DSGVTQTPKHLITATGQRVTLRCSPRSGDLSVYWYQQSLDQGLQFLIQYYNGEERAKGNILERFSAQQFPDLHSELNLSSLELGDSALYFCASSVSGGSTDTQYFGPGTRLTVL.

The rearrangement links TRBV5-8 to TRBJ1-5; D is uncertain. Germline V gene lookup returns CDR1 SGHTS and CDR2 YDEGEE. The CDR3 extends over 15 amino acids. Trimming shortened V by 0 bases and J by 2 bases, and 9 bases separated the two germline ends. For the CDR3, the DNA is TGTGCCAGCAGCTTGGGTAGGAGCCGCAATCAGCCCCAGCATTTT. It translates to CASSLGRSRNQPQHF.

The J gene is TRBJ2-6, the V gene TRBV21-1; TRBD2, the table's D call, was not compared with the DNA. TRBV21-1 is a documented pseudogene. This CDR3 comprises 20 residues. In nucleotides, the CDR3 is TGTGCCAGCCCGTTTTATCCCTCGGGGGTCCTACCCTCTGGGGCCAACGTCCTGACTTTC. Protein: CASPFYPSGVLPSGANVLTF.

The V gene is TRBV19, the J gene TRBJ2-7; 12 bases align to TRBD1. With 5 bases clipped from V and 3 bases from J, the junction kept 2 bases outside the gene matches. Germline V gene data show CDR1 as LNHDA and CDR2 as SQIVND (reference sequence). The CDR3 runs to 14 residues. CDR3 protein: CASSGTGGVYEQYF. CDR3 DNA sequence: TGTGCCAGTAGTGGGACAGGGGGCGTCTACGAGCAGTACTTC.

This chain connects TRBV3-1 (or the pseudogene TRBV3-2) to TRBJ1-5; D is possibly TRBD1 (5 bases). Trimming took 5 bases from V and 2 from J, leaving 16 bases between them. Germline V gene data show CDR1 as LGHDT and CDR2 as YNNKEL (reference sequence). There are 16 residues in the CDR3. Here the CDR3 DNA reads TGTGCCAGCAGCTCGGCGGGGCTAGGAGGCAATCAGCCCCAGCATTTT. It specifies CASSSAGLGGNQPQHF.

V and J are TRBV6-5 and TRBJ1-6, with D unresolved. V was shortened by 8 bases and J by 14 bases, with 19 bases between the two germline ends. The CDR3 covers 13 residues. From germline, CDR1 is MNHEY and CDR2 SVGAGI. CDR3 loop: CASRRPGGITLHF. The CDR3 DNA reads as TGTGCCAGCCGGCGGCCGGGAGGGATCACCCTCCACTTT.

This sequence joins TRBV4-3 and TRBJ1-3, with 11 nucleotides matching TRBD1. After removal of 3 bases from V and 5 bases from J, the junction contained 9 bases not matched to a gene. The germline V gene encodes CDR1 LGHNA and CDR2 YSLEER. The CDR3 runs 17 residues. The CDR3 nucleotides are TGCGCCAGCAGCCAGCAACTTGGGACAGGGGGGCGAAACACCATATATTTT. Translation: CASSQQLGTGGRNTIYF.

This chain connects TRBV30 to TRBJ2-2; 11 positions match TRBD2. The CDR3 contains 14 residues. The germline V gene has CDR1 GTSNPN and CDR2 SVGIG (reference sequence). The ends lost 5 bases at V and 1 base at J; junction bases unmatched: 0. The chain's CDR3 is CAWGLAGNTGELFF. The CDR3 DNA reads TGTGCCTGGGGACTAGCGGGGAACACCGGGGAGCTGTTTTTT.

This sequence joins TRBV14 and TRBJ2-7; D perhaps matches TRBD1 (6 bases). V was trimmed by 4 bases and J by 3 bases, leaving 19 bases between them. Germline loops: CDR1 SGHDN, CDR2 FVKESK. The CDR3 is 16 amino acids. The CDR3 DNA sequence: TGTGCCAGCAGCCTCCCTGGAAGCCGGGACAACTACGAGCAGTACTTC. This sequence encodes CASSLPGSRDNYEQYF.

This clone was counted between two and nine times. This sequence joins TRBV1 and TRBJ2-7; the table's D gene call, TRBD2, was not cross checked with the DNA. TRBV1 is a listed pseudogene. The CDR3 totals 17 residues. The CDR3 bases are TGCACCAGCAGCCAAGATCTTGAGCGGGAGGCCACCTACGAGCAGTACTTC. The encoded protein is CTSSQDLEREATYEQYF.

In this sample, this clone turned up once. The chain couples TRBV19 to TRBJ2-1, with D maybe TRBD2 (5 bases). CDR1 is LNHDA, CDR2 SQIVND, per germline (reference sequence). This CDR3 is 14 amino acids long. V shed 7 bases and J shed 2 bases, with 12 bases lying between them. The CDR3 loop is CASKRAGAYNEQFF. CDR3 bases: TGTGCCAGTAAGAGGGCTGGGGCCTACAATGAGCAGTTCTTC. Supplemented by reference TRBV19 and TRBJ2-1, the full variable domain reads DGGITQSPKYLFRKEGQNVTLSCEQNLNHDAMYWYRQDPGQGLRLIYYSQIVNDFQKGDIAEGYSVSREKKESFPLTVTSAQKNPTAFYLCASKRAGAYNEQFFGPGTRLTVL.

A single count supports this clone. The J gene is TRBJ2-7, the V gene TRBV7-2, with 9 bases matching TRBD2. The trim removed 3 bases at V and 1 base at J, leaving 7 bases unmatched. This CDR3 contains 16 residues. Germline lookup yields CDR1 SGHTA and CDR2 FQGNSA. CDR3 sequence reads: CASSFAAGGQSYEQYF. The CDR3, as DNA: TGTGCCAGCAGCTTCGCAGCGGGAGGCCAGTCCTACGAGCAGTACTTC.

The CDR3 region is CASSRAGGSYEQYF. In DNA form, the CDR3 reads TGTGCCAGCAGCCGAGCGGGGGGCTCCTACGAGCAGTACTTC. The rearrangement joins TRBV7-8 to TRBJ2-7; TRBD2 aligns across 9 bases. Germline-derived CDR1 and CDR2 are SGHVS and FQNEAQ. The CDR3 is 14 amino acids. V lost 5 bases and J lost 0; bases outside the gene matches: 2. The whole variable domain, filled in from reference TRBV7-8 and TRBJ2-7, reads GAGVSQSPRYKVAKRGQDVALRCDPISGHVSLFWYQQALGQGPEFLTYFQNEAQLDKSGLPSDRFFAERPEGSVSTLKIQRTQQEDSAVYLCASSRAGGSYEQYFGPGTRLTVT.